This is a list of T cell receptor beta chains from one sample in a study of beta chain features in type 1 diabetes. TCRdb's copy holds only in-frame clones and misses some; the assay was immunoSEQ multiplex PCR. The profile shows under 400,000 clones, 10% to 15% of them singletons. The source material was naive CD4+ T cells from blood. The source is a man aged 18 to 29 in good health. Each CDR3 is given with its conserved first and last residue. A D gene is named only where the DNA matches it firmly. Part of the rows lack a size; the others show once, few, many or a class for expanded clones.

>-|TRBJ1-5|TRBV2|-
TGTGCCAGCTCCCGGGACAATAGCAATCAGCCCCAGCATTTT
CASSRDNSNQPQHF
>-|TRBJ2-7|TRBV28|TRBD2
TGTGCCAGCAGTCCGGGGACTAGATTGACCTACGAGCAGTACTTC
CASSPGTRLTYEQYF
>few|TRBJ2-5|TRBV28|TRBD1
TGTGCCAGCAGTCTGGGACAGCTAGAGACCCAGTACTTC
CASSLGQLETQYF
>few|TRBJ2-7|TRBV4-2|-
TGTGCCAGCAGCCATGATCCTCTTCACGGAGTCTACGAGCAGTACTTC
CASSHDPLHGVYEQYF
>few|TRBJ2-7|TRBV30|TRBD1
TGTGCCTCCGACAGGGTTAATCGCTACGAGCAGTACTTC
CASDRVNRYEQYF
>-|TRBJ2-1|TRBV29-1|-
TGCAGCGTTGGTTGGACAGAATACAATGAGCAGTTCTTC
CSVGWTEYNEQFF
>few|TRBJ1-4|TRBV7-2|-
TGTGCCAGCAGCTTTTCAGGGGCCACTAATGAAAAACTGTTTTTT
CASSFSGATNEKLFF
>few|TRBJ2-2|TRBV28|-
TGTGCCAGCAGTCCCCGCAGTGGGGAGCTGTTTTTT
CASSPRSGELFF
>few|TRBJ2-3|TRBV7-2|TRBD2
TGTGCCAGCAGCTTAAACCTTCTAGCGGGAGTGCTGGAGCAGTATTTT
CASSLNLLAGVLEQYF
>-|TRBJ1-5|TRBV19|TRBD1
TGTGCCAGTAGTAGAGGGACAGGGAATCAGCCCCAGCATTTT
CASSRGTGNQPQHF
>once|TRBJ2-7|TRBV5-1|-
TGCGCCAGCAGCTTGAACAATTACGAGCAGTACTTC
CASSLNNYEQYF
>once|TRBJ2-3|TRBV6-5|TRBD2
TGTGCCAGCAGAAAGGGACTAGCGGTCTCAGATACGCAGTATTTT
CASRKGLAVSDTQYF
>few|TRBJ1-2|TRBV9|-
TGTGCCAGCAGCGCCCGCCAAGGACAGCTAGGGAACTATGGCTACACCTTC
CASSARQGQLGNYGYTF
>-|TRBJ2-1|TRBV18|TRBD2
TGTGCCAGCTCACTACTTGGGACTAGCGGAGACTACAATGAGCAGTTCTTC
CASSLLGTSGDYNEQFF
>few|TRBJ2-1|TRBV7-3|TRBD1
TGTGCCAGCAGTCACGGACAGGGGAGCTCCTACAATGAGCAGTTCTTC
CASSHGQGSSYNEQFF
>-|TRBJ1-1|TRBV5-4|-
TGTGCCAGCAGCTTGGCAGACTCGAACACTGAAGCTTTCTTT
CASSLADSNTEAFF
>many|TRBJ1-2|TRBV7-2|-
TGTGCCAGCAGCGTAGATCCAGGGGCCCATGGCTACACCTTC
CASSVDPGAHGYTF
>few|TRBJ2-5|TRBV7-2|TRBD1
TGTGCCAGCACGACTAAGGGACAGGGGTCGCGGGAGACCCAGTACTTC
CASTTKGQGSRETQYF
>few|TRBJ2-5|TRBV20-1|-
TGCAGTGTTCAAGCCCAGACCCAGTACTTC
CSVQAQTQYF
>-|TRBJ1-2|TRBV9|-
TGTGCCAGCAGCGTAGGGGAGGGTTGGTACACCTTC
CASSVGEGWYTF
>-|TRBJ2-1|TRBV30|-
TGTGCCTGGAGTCTCTCTCCCTTGCGGGCGGCCTACAATGAGCAGTTCTTC
CAWSLSPLRAAYNEQFF
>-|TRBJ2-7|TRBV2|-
TGTGCCAGCATAATGGGGGCGCCCGACTACGAGCAGTACTTC
CASIMGAPDYEQYF
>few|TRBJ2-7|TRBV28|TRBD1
TGTGCCAGCCGAACTGCCCCGGGACAGGGGTTGTACGAGCAGTACTTC
CASRTAPGQGLYEQYF
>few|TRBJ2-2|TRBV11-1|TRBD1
TGTGCCAGCAGCAGGGGACAGGGGACCCCCGCGAACACCGGGGAGCTGTTTTTT
CASSRGQGTPANTGELFF
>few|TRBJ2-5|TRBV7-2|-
TGTGCCAGCAGCTTAGACACGGGGTTGGAGACCCAGTACTTC
CASSLDTGLETQYF
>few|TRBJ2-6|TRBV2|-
TGTGCCAGCATCCAAGGGAGTTCTGGGGCCAACGTCCTGACTTTC
CASIQGSSGANVLTF
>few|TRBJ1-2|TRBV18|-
TGTGCCAGCTCACCACTTACGGAGAACTATGGCTACACCTTC
CASSPLTENYGYTF
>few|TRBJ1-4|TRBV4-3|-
TGCGCCAGCAGCCAAGATGGCAGGTTGGCTAATGAAAAACTGTTTTTT
CASSQDGRLANEKLFF